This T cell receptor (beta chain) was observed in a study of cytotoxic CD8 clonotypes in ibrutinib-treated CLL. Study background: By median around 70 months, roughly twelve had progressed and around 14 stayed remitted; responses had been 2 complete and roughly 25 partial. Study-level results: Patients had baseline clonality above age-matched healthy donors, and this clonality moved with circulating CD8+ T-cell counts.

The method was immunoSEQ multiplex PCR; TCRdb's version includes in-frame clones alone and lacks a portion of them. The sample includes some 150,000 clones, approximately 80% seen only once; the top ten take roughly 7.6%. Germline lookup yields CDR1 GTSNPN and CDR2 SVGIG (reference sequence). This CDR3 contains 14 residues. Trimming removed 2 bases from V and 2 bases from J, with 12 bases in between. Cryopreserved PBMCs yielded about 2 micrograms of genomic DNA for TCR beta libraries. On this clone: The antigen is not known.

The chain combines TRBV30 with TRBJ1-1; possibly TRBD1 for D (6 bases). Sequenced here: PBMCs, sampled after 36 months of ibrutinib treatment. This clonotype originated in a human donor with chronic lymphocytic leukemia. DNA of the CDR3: TGTGCCTGGAGTACCGCAGGGGTTAACACTGAAGCTTTCTTT. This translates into CAWSTAGVNTEAFF.